The present T cell receptor beta chain was sequenced within a study of blood T cells in healthy people across ages. This clonotype was detected ten times or more. The target antigen is unknown. Study-wide results and caveats: Among T cells, TCR beta diversity per million cells dropped roughly linearly as age rose.

This CDR3 is built from 15 residues. CDR1 is MNHEY, CDR2 SMNVEV, per germline (reference sequence). V lost 5 bases and J 4 bases, leaving 12 bases between the germline ends. Primers used in a second PCR of roughly 7 to 11 cycles were a sample-barcoded 5' primer and a J-beta primer mix. TCRdb reanalysed the 5' RACE reads using MiXCR and keeps one entry per CDR3 protein. The repertoire holds about 1.5 million distinct CDR3 sequences, with roughly 43% as singletons. The sample was blood. The chain couples TRBV27 to TRBJ2-6; D possibly uses TRBD1 or TRBD2 (5 bases each). The sequence derives from a young woman in good health. CDR3 sequence: CASSPGTAGANVLTF. CDR3 in DNA: TGTGCCAGCAGTCCTGGGACGGCGGGGGCCAACGTCCTGACTTTC. The whole variable domain, filled in from reference TRBV27 and TRBJ2-6, reads EAQVTQNPRYLITVTGKKLTVTCSQNMNHEYMSWYRQDPGLGLRQIYYSMNVEVTDKGDVPEGYKVSRKEKRNFPLILESPSPNQTSLYFCASSPGTAGANVLTFGAGSRLTVL.